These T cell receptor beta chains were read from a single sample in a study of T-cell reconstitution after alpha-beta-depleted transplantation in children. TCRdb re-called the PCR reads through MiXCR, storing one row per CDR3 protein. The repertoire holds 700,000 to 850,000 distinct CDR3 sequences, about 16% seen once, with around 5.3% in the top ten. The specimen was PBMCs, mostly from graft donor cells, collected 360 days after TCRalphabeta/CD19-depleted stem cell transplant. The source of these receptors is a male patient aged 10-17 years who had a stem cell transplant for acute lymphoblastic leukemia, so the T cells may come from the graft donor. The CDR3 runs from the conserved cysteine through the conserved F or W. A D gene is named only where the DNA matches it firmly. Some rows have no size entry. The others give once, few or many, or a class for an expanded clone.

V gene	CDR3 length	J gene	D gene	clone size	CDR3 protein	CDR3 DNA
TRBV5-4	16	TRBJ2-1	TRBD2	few	CASSSGGGLAYNEQFF	TGTGCCAGCAGCTCGGGGGGGGGACTAGCCTACAATGAGCAGTTCTTC
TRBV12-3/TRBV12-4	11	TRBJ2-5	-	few	CASSFTMTQYF	TGTGCCAGCAGTTTCACTATGACCCAGTACTTC
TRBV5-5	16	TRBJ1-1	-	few	CASSFRGGRLGTEAFF	TGTGCCAGCAGCTTCCGCGGGGGGCGCTTGGGCACTGAAGCTTTCTTT
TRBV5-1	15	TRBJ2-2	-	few	CASSAGQLNTGELFF	TGCGCCAGCAGCGCGGGACAGTTAAACACCGGGGAGCTGTTTTTT
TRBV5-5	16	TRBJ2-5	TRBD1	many	CASSLALRQGEETQYF	TGTGCCAGCAGCTTGGCCCTAAGACAGGGGGAAGAGACCCAGTACTTC
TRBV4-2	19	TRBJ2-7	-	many	CASSQAGGLGSVYAYEQYF	TGTGCCAGCAGCCAAGCAGGAGGGCTAGGCTCCGTCTACGCCTACGAGCAGTACTTC
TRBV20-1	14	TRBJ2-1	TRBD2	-	CSARKAGAYNEQFF	TGCAGTGCTAGGAAAGCGGGGGCCTACAATGAGCAGTTCTTC
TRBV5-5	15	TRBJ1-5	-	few	CASSLAGRTNQPQHF	TGTGCCAGCAGCTTGGCGGGGCGGACTAATCAGCCCCAGCATTTT
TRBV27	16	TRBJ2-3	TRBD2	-	CASSERLAGVYDTQYF	TGTGCCAGCAGTGAGAGACTAGCGGGAGTCTATGATACGCAGTATTTT
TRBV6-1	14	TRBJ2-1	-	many	CASSSLGAYNEQFF	TGTGCCAGCAGCAGTCTGGGGGCGTACAATGAGCAGTTCTTC
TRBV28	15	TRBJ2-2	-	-	CASSLLAPRAGELFF	TGTGCCAGCAGTTTACTAGCGCCCCGCGCCGGGGAGCTGTTTTTT
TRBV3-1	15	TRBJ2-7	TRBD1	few	CASGAFAGGLDEQYF	TGTGCCAGCGGGGCGTTCGCAGGGGGTTTGGACGAGCAGTACTTC
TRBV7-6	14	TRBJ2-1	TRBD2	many	CASSPLGGGSTQFF	TGTGCCAGCAGCCCACTGGGTGGCGGGAGTACACAGTTCTTC
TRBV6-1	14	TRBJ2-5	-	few	CASTPTAYQETQYF	TGTGCCAGCACCCCGACGGCATACCAAGAGACCCAGTACTTC
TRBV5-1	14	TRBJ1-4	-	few	CASSFLGTNEKLFF	TGCGCCAGCAGCTTTCTCGGAACTAATGAAAAACTGTTTTTT
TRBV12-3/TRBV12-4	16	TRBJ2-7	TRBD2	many	CASSLARWGGRREQYF	TGTGCCAGCAGTTTAGCGAGATGGGGGGGACGGCGCGAGCAGTACTTC
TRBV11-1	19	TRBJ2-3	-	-	CASSSDRKGVTGFSDTQYF	TGTGCCAGCAGCTCGGACAGAAAAGGAGTCACTGGTTTCTCAGATACGCAGTATTTT
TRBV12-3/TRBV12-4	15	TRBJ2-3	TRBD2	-	CASSFGLAGVDTQYF	TGTGCCAGCAGTTTTGGGCTAGCGGGAGTAGATACGCAGTATTTT
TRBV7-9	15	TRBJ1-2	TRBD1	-	CASSARDRANYGYTF	TGTGCCAGCAGCGCCCGGGACAGGGCTAACTATGGCTACACCTTC
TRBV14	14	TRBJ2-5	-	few	CASSQERYAETQYF	TGTGCCAGCAGCCAAGAACGATACGCGGAGACCCAGTACTTC
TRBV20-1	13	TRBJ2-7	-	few	CSARGLGGYEQYF	TGCAGTGCTAGAGGCCTCGGGGGTTACGAGCAGTACTTC
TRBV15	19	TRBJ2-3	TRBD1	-	CATSRDFDPGQGLTDTQYF	TGTGCCACCAGCAGAGATTTTGATCCGGGACAGGGGCTCACAGATACGCAGTATTTT
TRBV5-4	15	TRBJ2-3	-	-	CASSDPGLTTDTQYF	TGTGCCAGCAGCGATCCGGGACTTACCACAGATACGCAGTATTTT
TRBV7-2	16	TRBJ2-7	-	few	CASSLVFGGRKSEQYF	TGTGCCAGCAGCTTAGTATTCGGGGGTCGGAAATCCGAGCAGTACTTC
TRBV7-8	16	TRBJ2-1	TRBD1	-	CASSLARDRGRDEQFF	TGTGCCAGCAGCTTAGCCCGGGACAGGGGGCGCGATGAGCAGTTCTTC
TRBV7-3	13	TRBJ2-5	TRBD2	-	CASGTSGSTTQYF	TGTGCCAGCGGGACTAGCGGGAGTACGACCCAGTACTTC
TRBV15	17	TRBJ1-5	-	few	CATSRDGLLYSNQPQHF	TGTGCCACCAGCAGAGATGGCCTACTCTATAGCAATCAGCCCCAGCATTTT
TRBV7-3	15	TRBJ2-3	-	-	CASSSLEGGTDTQYF	TGTGCCAGCAGCTCCCTCGAGGGGGGCACAGATACGCAGTATTTT
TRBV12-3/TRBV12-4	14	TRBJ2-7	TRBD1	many	CASSIRTGGNAPYF	TGTGCCAGCAGCATCCGGACAGGGGGAAATGCTCCGTACTTC
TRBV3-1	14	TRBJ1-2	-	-	CASSQRAGHSGYTF	TGTGCCAGCAGCCAAAGAGCGGGGCATAGCGGCTACACCTTC
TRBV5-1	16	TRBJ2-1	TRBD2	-	CASSLVGLAGDNEQFF	TGCGCCAGCAGCTTGGTTGGACTAGCGGGAGATAATGAGCAGTTCTTC
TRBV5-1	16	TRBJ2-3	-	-	CASSLYQDPSTDTQYF	TGCGCCAGCAGCTTGTACCAGGACCCTAGCACAGATACGCAGTATTTT
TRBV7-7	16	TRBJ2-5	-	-	CASTPIGGGMRETQYF	TGTGCCAGCACCCCCATAGGGGGAGGAATGAGAGAGACCCAGTACTTC
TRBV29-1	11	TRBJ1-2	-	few	CSMQGNYGYTF	TGCAGCATGCAGGGCAACTATGGCTACACCTTC
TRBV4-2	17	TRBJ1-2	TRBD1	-	CASSQTGVGPRGYGYTF	TGTGCCAGCAGCCAGACAGGGGTCGGACCCCGGGGGTATGGCTACACCTTC